This T cell receptor (beta chain) stems from a study of T cell responses to AZD1222 COVID-19 vaccine (dated by TCRdb to the early 2020s). Broadly, across the study: AZD1222 recipients with second doses at about 4 weeks or about 12 weeks were pooled, because spike-specific TCR depth and breadth did not differ between schedules. A total of 230 to 250 trial participants underwent TCR sequencing, of whom some 210 received two doses of AZD1222 and some 25 received two doses of the MenACWY control vaccine. Trial participants were enrolled into age subgroups of 18-55, 56-69 and 70-plus years, which contained 148, 28 and 57 TCR-sequenced participants, respectively. Results the study describes overall, beyond this receptor: Reportedly, close to half of the unique spike-specific TCRs recognized epitopes lying outside the regions that are mutated in the B.1.351 and B.1.1.7 variants. Because no day 14 peak-response samples were available, the repertoires could be characterized only after the peak T cell response. Only six or seven AZD1222 recipients were SARS-CoV-2 seropositive at baseline, limiting conclusions about previously exposed vaccinees. A significant rise in spike-specific TCR breadth and depth was observed after two AZD1222 doses relative to day 0 and relative to MenACWY recipients. CD4 TCRs associated with the vaccine covered the entire spike protein, and the dominant responses were in regions 160-218 and 743-854. Participants were mostly white British, with more females than males. The authors suggested clonal diversity may have been underestimated. The 56-69-year group was small, and its depth increase did not reach significance, likely because of low power.

In the paper's terms, the time point label means: baseline before first vaccination. Vaccinee samples were obtained from the UK trials COV001 and COV002, which included a single-blind randomized controlled phase 2/3 trial of AZD1222 (ChAdOx1 nCoV-19) in healthy adults. Trial participant PBMC samples were collected at day 0 and day 28 after the second dose for TCRbeta chain sequencing. Regarding this clone: Its antigen remains undetermined. No base-level quality is on record; no much larger clone is a single base apart.

Including cysteine and phenylalanine, the CDR3 has 13 amino acids. Only CDR3 DNA remains: 39 bases, in frame from the first base. V drops 8 bases and J drops 8 bases, leaving 15 bases in between. The CDR3 regions of human TCRbeta chains were analyzed by immunosequencing. The authors' analysis ran thus. Repertoire TCRs were matched against a reference library of SARS-CoV-2-specific TCRs generated with the MIRA antigen-specificity platform. Breadth meant the fraction of unique TCRs that were SARS-CoV-2-associated, whereas depth meant the fraction of total T cells that were SARS-CoV-2-associated. Using the MIRA data, every spike-specific TCR was mapped to the spike region that the TCR reacted to and assigned to either a CD4 or a CD8 class. Log10-transformed breadth and depth values were compared by one-way ANOVA with Sidak's multiple comparisons tests. TCRdb's version of the immuneACCESS table is confined to in-frame rearrangements and falls short of the full clone set. An unresolved V gene accounts for under half of the shortfall where checked; the remainder is of unknown origin. Clone size and V and J calls were adopted from that table, with D and trimming inferred from the DNA. The sample profile shows over 45,000 clones; about 86% of them were found once. Clones ranked in the top ten supply over 15% of the sample.

The material sequenced was peripheral blood, taken on day 0 of AZD1222 vaccination. The rearrangement combines TRBV12-3 or TRBV12-4 with TRBJ1-4, with a weak D call of TRBD1 (6 bases match). This receptor was obtained from an adult in good health. The base sequence is TGTGCCAGCGCTACCCGGAGGGGGGAAAAACTGTTTTTT. It specifies CASATRRGEKLFF.